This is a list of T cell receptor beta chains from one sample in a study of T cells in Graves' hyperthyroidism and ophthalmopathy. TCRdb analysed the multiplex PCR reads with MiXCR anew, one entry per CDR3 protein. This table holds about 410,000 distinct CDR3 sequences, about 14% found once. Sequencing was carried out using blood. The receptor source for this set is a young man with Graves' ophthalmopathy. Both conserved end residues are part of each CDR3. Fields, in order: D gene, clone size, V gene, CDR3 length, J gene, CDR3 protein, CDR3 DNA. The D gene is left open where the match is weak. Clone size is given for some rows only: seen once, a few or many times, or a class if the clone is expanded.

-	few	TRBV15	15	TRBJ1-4	CATSREATTNEKLFF	TGTGCCACCAGCAGAGAAGCCACAACTAATGAAAAACTGTTTTTT
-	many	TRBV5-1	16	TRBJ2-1	CASSFVRVQGRNEQFF	TGCGCCAGCAGCTTTGTACGCGTGCAGGGTCGCAATGAGCAGTTCTTC
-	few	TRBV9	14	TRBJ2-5	CASSVDTVGETQYF	TGTGCCAGCAGCGTAGATACTGTAGGAGAGACCCAGTACTTC
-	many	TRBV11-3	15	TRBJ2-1	CASSLRHGVYNEQFF	TGTGCCAGCAGCTTAAGGCACGGGGTCTACAATGAGCAGTTCTTC
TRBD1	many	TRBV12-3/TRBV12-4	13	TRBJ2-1	CASKIGQGYEQFF	TGTGCCAGCAAGATCGGACAGGGCTATGAGCAGTTCTTC
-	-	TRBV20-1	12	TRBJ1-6	CSASHMDSPLHF	TGCAGTGCTAGTCACATGGATTCACCCCTCCACTTT
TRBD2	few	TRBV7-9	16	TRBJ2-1	CASSFRSGGVYNEQFF	TGTGCCAGCAGCTTCCGTAGCGGGGGGGTTTACAATGAGCAGTTCTTC
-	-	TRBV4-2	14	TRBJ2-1	CASSLISLRDEQFF	TGTGCCAGCAGCTTAATATCCCTTAGGGATGAGCAGTTCTTC
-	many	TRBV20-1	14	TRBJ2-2	CSASHSGFAGELFF	TGCAGTGCTAGTCATTCAGGGTTTGCCGGGGAGCTGTTTTTT
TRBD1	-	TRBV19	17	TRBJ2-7	CASSMAPPDRASYEQYF	TGTGCCAGTAGTATGGCCCCCCCGGACAGGGCTTCCTACGAGCAGTACTTC
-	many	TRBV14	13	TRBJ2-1	CASSQLGNGEQFF	TGTGCCAGCAGCCAATTGGGAAACGGGGAGCAGTTCTTC
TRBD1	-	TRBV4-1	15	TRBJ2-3	CASSQVQGGTDTQYF	TGCGCCAGCAGCCAAGTGCAGGGGGGCACAGATACGCAGTATTTT
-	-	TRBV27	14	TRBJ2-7	CARSSSGSSYEQYF	TGTGCCCGCAGTTCCTCAGGGAGCTCCTACGAGCAGTACTTC
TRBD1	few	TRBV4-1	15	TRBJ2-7	CASSQDGQGPYEQYF	TGCGCCAGCAGCCAAGATGGACAGGGACCCTACGAGCAGTACTTC
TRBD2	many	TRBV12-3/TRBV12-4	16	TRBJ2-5	CASRVSREAPQETQYF	TGTGCCAGCAGGGTCTCGCGGGAGGCCCCCCAAGAGACCCAGTACTTC
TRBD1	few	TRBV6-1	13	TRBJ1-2	CASSKGQVDGYTF	TGTGCCAGCAGTAAGGGACAGGTTGATGGCTACACCTTC
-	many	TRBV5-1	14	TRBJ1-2	CASSLGGGNYGYTF	TGCGCCAGCAGCTTGGGCGGCGGCAACTATGGCTACACCTTC
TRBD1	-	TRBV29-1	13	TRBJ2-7	CSVEGQGAYEQYF	TGCAGCGTTGAGGGACAGGGGGCCTACGAGCAGTACTTC
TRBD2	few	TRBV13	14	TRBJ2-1	CASSLSGSLNEQFF	TGTGCCAGCAGCTTAAGCGGGAGTTTAAATGAGCAGTTCTTC
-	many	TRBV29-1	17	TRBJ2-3	CSALPRWPPGGTDTQYF	TGCAGCGCCCTTCCCCGTTGGCCGCCAGGAGGAACAGATACGCAGTATTTT
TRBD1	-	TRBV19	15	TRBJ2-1	CASSIDRGTYNEQFF	TGTGCCAGTAGTATAGACAGGGGGACCTACAATGAGCAGTTCTTC
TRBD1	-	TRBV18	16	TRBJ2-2	CASSPRGPDNTGELFF	TGTGCCAGCTCACCAAGGGGGCCCGACAACACCGGGGAGCTGTTTTTT
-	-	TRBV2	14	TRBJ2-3	CASGGFSSTDTQYF	TGTGCCAGCGGGGGATTTTCTAGCACAGATACGCAGTATTTT
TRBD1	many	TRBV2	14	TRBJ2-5	CATSRIQGFKTQYF	TGTGCCACCTCCCGCATACAGGGGTTTAAGACCCAGTACTTC
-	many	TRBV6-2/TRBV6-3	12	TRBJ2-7	CASLGEGHEQYF	TGTGCCAGCCTCGGGGAAGGTCACGAGCAGTACTTC
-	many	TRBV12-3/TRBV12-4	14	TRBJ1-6	CASTVNGRDSPLHF	TGTGCCAGCACCGTCAACGGTAGAGATTCACCCCTCCACTTT
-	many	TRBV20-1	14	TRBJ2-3	CSAPTWTRTDTQYF	TGCAGTGCTCCTACTTGGACTCGCACAGATACGCAGTATTTT
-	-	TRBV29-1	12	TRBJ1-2	CSAGGVGLGYTF	TGCAGCGCTGGGGGAGTTGGGTTAGGCTACACCTTC
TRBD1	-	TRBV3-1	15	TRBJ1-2	CASSFRDRDSYGYTF	TGTGCCAGCAGCTTCAGGGACAGGGATTCCTATGGCTACACCTTC
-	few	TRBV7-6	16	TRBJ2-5	CASSLGAVGPGETQYF	TGTGCCAGCAGCTTAGGCGCTGTGGGACCCGGCGAGACCCAGTACTTC
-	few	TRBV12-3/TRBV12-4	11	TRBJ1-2	CASSQNDGYTF	TGTGCCAGCAGTCAGAACGATGGCTACACCTTC
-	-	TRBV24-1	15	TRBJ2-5	CATSDYGGPRETQYF	TGTGCCACCAGTGATTATGGGGGGCCCCGAGAGACCCAGTACTTC
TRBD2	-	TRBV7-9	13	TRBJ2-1	CATVAGDYNEQFF	TGTGCCACCGTAGCGGGGGACTACAATGAGCAGTTCTTC
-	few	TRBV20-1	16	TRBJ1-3	CSARDLASRSGNTIYF	TGCAGTGCTAGAGATCTGGCGAGTCGCTCTGGAAACACCATATATTTT
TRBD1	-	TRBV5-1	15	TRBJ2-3	CASSRGQGWADTQYF	TGCGCCAGCAGCCGAGGACAGGGTTGGGCAGATACGCAGTATTTT
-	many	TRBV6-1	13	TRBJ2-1	CASSVATLGEQFF	TGTGCCAGCAGTGTGGCAACTCTGGGTGAGCAGTTCTTC
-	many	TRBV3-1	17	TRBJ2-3	CASSQDPVGRSTDTQYF	TGTGCCAGCAGCCAAGATCCGGTTGGCAGATCCACAGATACGCAGTATTTT
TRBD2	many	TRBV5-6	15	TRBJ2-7	CASSSGTSGWYEQYF	TGTGCCAGCAGCTCCGGGACTAGCGGGTGGTACGAGCAGTACTTC
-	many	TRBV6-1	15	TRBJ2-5	CASRGGRGGLQTQYF	TGTGCCAGCAGAGGGGGTAGGGGGGGTCTTCAGACCCAGTACTTC
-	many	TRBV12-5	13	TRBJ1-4	CASALGSDGKLFF	TGTGCTAGTGCCTTGGGGTCAGACGGAAAACTGTTTTTT
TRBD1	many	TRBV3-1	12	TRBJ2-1	CASNRQGDEQFF	TGTGCCAGTAATCGACAGGGAGATGAGCAGTTCTTC
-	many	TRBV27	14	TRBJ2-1	CASSRDTPYNEQFF	TGTGCCAGCAGTCGGGACACCCCATACAATGAGCAGTTCTTC